This T cell receptor beta chain derives from a study of beta chain features in type 1 diabetes. Study findings and constraints: Among all four CD4+ subsets, Type 1 diabetes patients had TCRB CDR3s that were moderately but significantly shorter. An over-representation of cells with high TCR expression could result from cDNA sequencing. Patients' naive, central memory and regulatory TCRB repertoires appeared more alike than those of healthy donors.

The CDR3 is made up of 11 amino acids. V lost 4 bases and J 4 bases, leaving 5 bases between the germline ends. CDR1 and CDR2 from the germline V gene are SGHDN and FVKESK. The whole isolated RNA underwent reverse transcription, so sequencing captured expressed TCRB transcripts. Only in-frame clones appear in the TCRdb table, and some are missing; sequencing was by immunoSEQ multiplex PCR. The sample lists around 260,000 clones; approximately 25% were seen once. A remark on this clone: Its specificity is not known.

Every single donor gave one heparinised blood draw, and these averaged approximately 120 mL. CD45RO/CCR7/CD25/CD127/CD95/CD27 separated CD4+ naive, central memory, regulatory and stem cell-like memory cells by sorting. The V gene is TRBV14, the J gene TRBJ2-7; D might be TRBD2 (5 bases). Sample: naive CD4+ T cells from blood. The receptor was derived from a woman aged 25-40 years with type 1 diabetes. The CDR3 loop is CASSREYEQYF. The CDR3 DNA is TGTGCCAGCAGCCGGGAGTACGAGCAGTACTTC.